These 26 T cell receptor beta chains were all obtained from the same sample, sequenced in a study of cytomegalovirus exposure and HLA in healthy donors. PCR used 60 Vbeta primers and 13 Jbeta primers. Libraries were prepared by immunoSEQ multiplex PCR; TCRdb keeps only in-frame clonotypes and omits some of them. The sample holds about 150,000 clones, around 78% seen once. The sequenced material came from PBMCs. The receptor set was obtained from a woman aged 40 to 49 in good health and CMV-seronegative.

This sequence joins TRBV19 and TRBJ2-7; 8 positions agree with TRBD1. Unmatched junction bases numbered 9, after V lost 6 bases and J lost 2 bases. The CDR3 contains 15 residues. The germline CDR1 and CDR2 sequences are LNHDA and SQIVND (reference sequence). The CDR3 sequence: CASSPATGATYEQYF. The CDR3 DNA sequence: TGTGCCAGTAGCCCCGCGACAGGGGCCACCTACGAGCAGTACTTC.

The chain combines TRBV4-1 with TRBJ2-1; 13 bases fit TRBD2. The CDR3 contains 15 residues. CDR1 is MGHRA and CDR2 is YSYEKL in the germline V gene. Unmatched junction bases numbered 6, after V lost 6 bases and J lost 7 bases. CDR3 in DNA: TGCGCCAGCAGACGAGGACTAGCGGGGGATAATGAGCAGTTCTTC. Amino acids: CASRRGLAGDNEQFF.

The rearrangement links TRBV4-2 to TRBJ1-2; D not resolved. Trimming shortened V by 1 base and J by 2 bases, and 8 bases separated the two germline ends. The CDR3 has 14 amino acids. CDR1 is LGHNA and CDR2 is YNFKEQ in the germline V gene. CDR3 in amino acids: CASSQVTENYGYTF. The DNA for the CDR3 is TGTGCCAGCAGCCAAGTCACAGAGAACTATGGCTACACCTTC.

This chain connects TRBV5-1 to TRBJ1-5, with 9 bases matching TRBD1. Germline CDR1 and CDR2: SGHRS and YFSETQ. Unmatched junction bases numbered 9, after V lost 4 bases and J lost 4 bases. The CDR3 is 16 amino acids. CDR3 bases: TGCGCCAGCAGCCCCGGACAGGGGTTTAATAATCAGCCCCAGCATTTT. Translation gives CASSPGQGFNNQPQHF.

The table lists this clone with a few counts. The chain joins TRBV27 to TRBJ2-7, with a possible D match to TRBD2 (6 bases). Trimming took 3 bases from V and 3 from J, leaving 9 bases between them. CDR1 and CDR2 (germline): MNHEY, SMNVEV (reference sequence). This CDR3 is built from 13 residues. The CDR3 loop is CASSLEGSYEQYF. For the CDR3, the DNA is TGTGCCAGCAGTTTGGAGGGTAGCTACGAGCAGTACTTC.

This clone appeared a few times. The chain couples TRBV5-1 to TRBJ1-2; no definite D call. Per germline, CDR1 SGHRS and CDR2 YFSETQ. V shed 5 bases and J shed 6 bases, with 14 bases lying between them. This CDR3 spans 13 amino acids. CDR3 sequence: CASSPSVEDGYTF. CDR3 DNA: TGCGCCAGCAGTCCCTCAGTGGAGGATGGCTACACCTTC.

The genes are TRBV15 and TRBJ2-3, with TRBD2 identical over 9 bases. V shed 2 bases, J shed 4 bases, and the junction held 7 bases outside the gene matches. This CDR3 is 16 amino acids long. Germline V lookup: CDR1 LNHNV, CDR2 YYDKDF (reference sequence). CDR3 sequence: CATSRKAGGRADTQYF. In DNA form, the CDR3 reads TGTGCCACCAGCAGAAAAGCGGGGGGCCGCGCAGATACGCAGTATTTT.

The chain employs TRBV10-3 and TRBJ1-2; 7 bases agree with TRBD1. The CDR3 spans 15 residues. V lost 1 base to trimming and J lost 6 bases; unmatched junction nucleotides: 8. Per germline, CDR1 ENHRY and CDR2 SYGVKD. CDR3 in amino acids: CAISEFTGVGDGYTF. The CDR3 bases are TGTGCCATCAGTGAGTTTACAGGGGTAGGTGATGGCTACACCTTC.

This clone was seen just once. The chain recombines TRBV11-2 with TRBJ1-2; D gene uncertain. This CDR3 is 12 amino acids long. The V and J ends lost 1 base and 8 bases respectively, with 8 bases between them. The V gene's germline CDR1 is SGHAT and CDR2 FQNNGV. CDR3 region: CASSLGAGGYTF. CDR3 DNA: TGTGCCAGCAGCTTAGGCGCGGGGGGCTACACCTTC.

The chain recombines TRBV5-1 with TRBJ2-1, with 9 bases aligning to TRBD2. With V trimmed by 1 base and J by 9 bases, 14 bases remained unmatched. Per germline, CDR1 SGHRS and CDR2 YFSETQ. The CDR3 totals 17 residues. CDR3 region: CASSLPPSGEKLGEQFF. DNA for the CDR3: TGCGCCAGCAGCTTGCCTCCTAGCGGGGAGAAGCTCGGTGAGCAGTTCTTC.

V usage is TRBV4-1 and J usage is TRBJ1-2; possibly TRBD1 for D (5 bases). The CDR3 loop spans 18 amino acids. Germline V lookup: CDR1 MGHRA, CDR2 YSYEKL. V gave up 3 bases and J gave up 4 bases, with 24 bases separating them. The CDR3 here is CASSQIFRRQQLGYGYTF. DNA of the CDR3: TGCGCCAGCAGCCAGATCTTCCGGAGACAGCAGCTAGGCTATGGCTACACCTTC.

Only one count was recorded for this clone. The V gene is TRBV7-7, the J gene TRBJ2-2; D may be TRBD2 (7 bases). Germline-derived CDR1 and CDR2 are SSHAT and FNYEAQ (reference sequence). This CDR3 comprises 15 residues. Trimming took 1 base from V and 5 from J, leaving 11 bases between them. The CDR3 sequence: CASSLEGGQTGELFF. DNA for the CDR3: TGTGCCAGCAGCTTAGAGGGGGGGCAGACCGGGGAGCTGTTTTTT.

This rearrangement joins TRBV6-6 to TRBJ1-1; 7 nucleotides line up with TRBD1. The CDR3 is made up of 14 amino acids. From germline, CDR1 is MNHNY and CDR2 SVGAGI (reference sequence). V shed 9 bases and J 3 bases; nucleotides not matched to a gene: 10. CDR3 in amino acids: CARQGGPVDTEAFF. CDR3 bases: TGTGCCAGGCAGGGGGGACCGGTAGACACTGAAGCTTTCTTT.

The chain uses TRBV4-1 and TRBJ2-1; TRBD2 matches 11 bases. Germline loops: CDR1 MGHRA, CDR2 YSYEKL. Trimming cost V 4 bases and J 6 bases; bases outside gene matches: 2. There are 14 residues in the CDR3. CDR3 sequence reads: CASSLAGGSNEQFF. In nucleotides, the CDR3 is TGCGCCAGCAGCCTAGCGGGGGGGAGCAATGAGCAGTTCTTC.

The rearrangement links TRBV10-2 to TRBJ2-2; tentatively, D is TRBD1 (6 bases). V gave up 4 bases and J gave up 0 bases, with 9 bases separating them. Germline V lookup: CDR1 WSHSY, CDR2 SAAADI. This CDR3 is built from 15 residues. The CDR3 DNA reads TGCGCCAGCAGTGTGCAGGGGCCGAACACCGGGGAGCTGTTTTTT. Protein product: CASSVQGPNTGELFF.

The V call is TRBV7-9, the J call TRBJ1-2; D is unclear. V gave up 0 bases and J gave up 8 bases, with 16 bases separating them. The CDR3 covers 15 residues. Germline lookup yields CDR1 SEHNR and CDR2 FQNEAQ (reference sequence). CDR3 amino acids: CASSLAGGGHRGYTF. The CDR3 DNA reads TGTGCCAGCAGCTTAGCCGGAGGAGGGCACAGAGGCTACACCTTC.

The table lists this clone with a count of one. The chain joins TRBV7-9 to TRBJ2-4, with unresolved D. V shed 1 base and J shed 1 base, with 8 bases lying between them. CDR1 and CDR2 (germline): SEHNR, FQNEAQ (reference sequence). The CDR3 loop spans 15 amino acids. The CDR3 nucleotides read TGTGCCAGCAGCTTAGTCCTTCGGGCCAAAAACATTCAGTACTTC. Amino acids: CASSLVLRAKNIQYF.

V usage is TRBV2 and J usage is TRBJ2-2, with no clear D. Germline CDR1 SNHLY, CDR2 FYNNEI. This CDR3 comprises 15 residues. Between the trimmed V and J ends, which lost 0 bases and 6 bases, there was a span of 11 bases. CDR3 in amino acids: CASSEAGRWSGELFF. In nucleotides, the CDR3 is TGTGCCAGCAGTGAAGCGGGCCGGTGGTCCGGGGAGCTGTTTTTT.

The chain carries TRBV4-1 and TRBJ2-2, with TRBD1 identical over 10 bases. The CDR3 is made up of 17 amino acids. J was trimmed by 4 bases and V by 6 bases; bases with no gene match: 11. Germline CDR1 reads MGHRA; CDR2 reads YSYEKL. The DNA for the CDR3 is TGCGCCAGCAGTCGCGAGCCCCGGGACAGGGGCACCGGGGAGCTGTTTTTT. This codes for CASSREPRDRGTGELFF.

The gene calls are TRBV7-9 and TRBJ2-3; TRBD1 matches at 7 bases. Germline loops: CDR1 SEHNR, CDR2 FQNEAQ (reference sequence). The CDR3 sequence is 12 residues long. With 5 bases clipped from V and 9 bases from J, the junction kept 5 bases outside the gene matches. CDR3 in amino acids: CASSMDRTTQYF. CDR3 DNA: TGTGCCAGCAGCATGGACAGGACAACGCAGTATTTT.

J is TRBJ1-4 and V is TRBV9; 11 nucleotides align to TRBD1. Germline lookup yields CDR1 SGDLS and CDR2 YYNGEE. The CDR3 length is 16 residues. The junction had 5 bases not matched to a gene; V was cut back by 2 bases and J by 5 bases. The CDR3 spells CASSVGTGGKNEKLFF. CDR3 nucleotide sequence: TGTGCCAGCAGCGTCGGGACAGGGGGGAAAAATGAAAAACTGTTTTTT.

This clone turned up a few times. The V and J genes are TRBV21-1 and TRBJ1-6; TRBD1, the table's D call, lacks a check against the DNA. TRBV21-1 counts as a pseudogene. The CDR3 contains 13 residues. Written as DNA, the CDR3 is TGTGCCACCTCGGACAGGGTTGATTCACCCCTCCACTTT. This gives the protein CATSDRVDSPLHF.

This chain connects TRBV5-1 to TRBJ2-7, with 9 nucleotides matching TRBD2. Germline V gives CDR1 SGHRS, CDR2 YFSETQ. The length of the CDR3 is 16 residues. J gave up 5 bases and V 0 bases, and 9 bases lay outside the gene matches. Here the CDR3 DNA reads TGCGCCAGCAGCTTGGTTTTACGCGGGGGGGCAAACGAGCAGTACTTC. This sequence encodes CASSLVLRGGANEQYF.

The chain is built from TRBV6-1 and TRBJ1-4; D perhaps matches TRBD1 (6 bases). Germline assignment: CDR1 MNHNS and CDR2 SASEGT. The V end was cut by 5 bases, the J end by 8 bases, with 15 bases between. The CDR3 covers 14 residues. DNA for the CDR3: TGTGCCAGCAGTTTAACAGGGAAGGAAGAAAAACTGTTTTTT. Translating it yields CASSLTGKEEKLFF.

The chain recombines TRBV28 with TRBJ2-2; 7 nucleotides agree with TRBD1. Germline assignment: CDR1 MDHEN and CDR2 SYDVKM. CDR3 size: 16 residues. V dropped 10 bases and J dropped 5; count of bases not matched to a gene: 16. CDR3 bases: TGTGCCACCTCGACTTACAGGGGCCGTGGGACCGGGGAGCTGTTTTTT. Translated, it gives CATSTYRGRGTGELFF.

This chain's CDR3 is CASRRDRVQAVNQPQHF. CDR3 in DNA: TGTGCCAGCAGGCGTGACAGGGTCCAGGCGGTGAATCAGCCCCAGCATTTT. The chain has TRBV28 and TRBJ1-5, with 7 bases aligning to TRBD1. There are 17 residues in the CDR3. Germline V CDR1 and CDR2: MDHEN, SYDVKM. V trimming: 6 bases; J trimming: 4 bases; junction bases outside the gene matches: 15.